This record looks at one T cell receptor beta chain sequence and its context. The sample comes from a study of radiotherapy plus CTLA-4 blockade in lung cancer. Per the germline V gene, CDR1 is MNHEY and CDR2 is SVGAGI. Trimming cost V 2 bases and J 3 bases, with 7 bases left between them. This CDR3 is built from 13 residues. Some clones are missing from TCRdb's copy, which holds only in-frame ones; the method was immunoSEQ multiplex PCR. The profile shows more than 40,000 clones, 73% of them singletons. Sequenced here: peripheral blood, sampled from a patient treated with radiotherapy plus ipilimumab. The V call is TRBV6-5, the J call TRBJ1-2; D possibly corresponds to TRBD1 (5 bases). The sequence derives from a human donor with non-small cell lung cancer who had a complete response to radiotherapy plus ipilimumab. The CDR3 loop is CASSYGGDYGYTF. The CDR3 nucleotides read TGTGCCAGCAGTTACGGGGGGGACTATGGCTACACCTTC.